The clone carrying this TCR beta chain was recorded a few times. V shed 6 bases and J shed 2 bases, with 11 bases lying between them. CDR3 length: 13 amino acids. This sample stems from a study of metastatic and nonmetastatic thyroid tumors. The entire patient cohort was treatment-naive prior to thyroid surgery. Using MiXCR, TCRdb reanalyzed the PCR reads. This table has about 14,000 clones, 30% to 35% appearing once. The sequenced sample was tumor tissue. The chain has TRBV12-3 or TRBV12-4 and TRBJ2-7; no reliable D call. This sequence originates from a female donor with papillary thyroid cancer or a benign thyroid nodule (not recorded which). Some clones in this sample may be carry-over from other donors' samples. The CDR3: CASSAVVPYEQYF. CDR3 DNA sequence: TGTGCCAGCAGCGCAGTAGTCCCCTACGAGCAGTACTTC.